This T cell receptor (beta chain) appears in the sequencing data of a study of cytomegalovirus exposure and HLA in healthy donors. Study-wide results and caveats: An analysis was carried out at a later point. It showed that HLA-associated TCR beta chains were more clonally expanded than equally common non-associated chains.

A note on this clone: Its matching antigen is unknown.

Trimming shortened V by 0 bases and J by 4 bases, and 7 bases separated the two germline ends. CDR1 is SGHRS and CDR2 is YFSETQ in the germline V gene. This CDR3 spans 13 amino acids. The PCR had 60 Vbeta and 13 Jbeta primers. Clones were sequenced by immunoSEQ multiplex PCR, and TCRdb holds only the in-frame ones, with some missing. The table has under 200,000 clones, around 84% seen once. The sample was PBMCs. The V call is TRBV5-1, the J call TRBJ2-5; perhaps TRBD2 as D (5 bases). This sequence was found in a man aged 18 to 35 in good health and CMV-seronegative. CDR3 region: CASSLEGRETQYF. CDR3 nucleotides: TGCGCCAGCAGCTTGGAAGGGAGAGAGACCCAGTACTTC.